This T cell receptor beta chain was retrieved from a study of beta chain features in type 1 diabetes. General study points: Cells expressing TCR highly could be over-represented by cDNA sequencing. People with Type 1 diabetes carried modestly yet significantly shorter TCRB CDR3s in all four CD4+ subsets.

This clone has more than one count but fewer than ten. Its antigen remains unidentified. Sequenced material consisted of expressed TCRB transcripts (all of the isolated RNA was reverse transcribed). Profiling relied on immunoSEQ multiplex PCR, and the TCRdb table lists in-frame clones only, not all of them. The sample lists about 650,000 clones, 9.5% to 15% occurring once. Between the trimmed V and J ends, which lost 6 bases and 0 bases, there was a span of 12 bases. The germline gives CDR1 KGHSH, CDR2 LQKENI. There are 14 residues in the CDR3. Cells sorted by CD45RO/CCR7/CD25/CD127/CD95/CD27 comprised CD4+ naive, central memory, regulatory and stem cell-like memory cells.

This sequence was found in a man aged 30-40 years with type 1 diabetes. The sample taken for sequencing was naive CD4+ T cells from blood. The gene calls are TRBV18 and TRBJ2-7; no reliable D call. The CDR3, as DNA: TGTGCCAGCTCTCACGACGGATCCTCCTACGAGCAGTACTTC. This translates into CASSHDGSSYEQYF. The full variable domain, rest sourced from reference TRBV18 and TRBJ2-7, is NAGVMQNPRHLVRRRGQEARLRCSPMKGHSHVYWYRQLPEEGLKFMVYLQKENIIDESGMPKERFSAEFPKEGPSILRIQQVVRGDSAAYFCASSHDGSSYEQYFGPGTRLTVT.